The 18 T cell receptor beta chains below were found in one sample sequenced in a study of vaccination and CD4 T cells after COVID-19 (dated by TCRdb to 2021 to 2024). What these receptors recognize is not known. The treatment or condition label, as the study defines it: approximately 9-day PBMC culture with coronavirus spike peptide pools or control peptides (ViraFEST assay). CD4+ T cells from unexposed donors were collected before the COVID-19 pandemic (2011-2018). Receptor libraries were prepared by PCR. Sequencing took place on an Illumina iSeq 100. DNA from cultured CD4+ T cells underwent TCR sequencing with the Oncomine TCR Beta short-read assay at the Johns Hopkins FTIC core. In-frame beta chains were kept once TCRdb had trimmed the public reads at Q25 with fastp and called clones with MiXCR. Entries are consolidated by CDR3 protein sequence, retaining the most common genes and DNA. The sample table contains thousands of distinct CDR3 sequences; only one count was recorded for 27% of them. Of the sample, about 18% is held by the ten largest clones.

The sample consisted of CD4+ T cells from blood, cultured in vitro. The receptor source for this set is a human donor in good health.

J is TRBJ2-7 and V is TRBV7-8; no definite D call. The CDR3 runs to 14 residues. Deletions cut 5 bases from V and 6 bases from J, with 17 bases between. Per the germline V gene, CDR1 is SGHVS and CDR2 is FQNEAQ. The CDR3 loop is CASSLFNREPEQYF. CDR3 nucleotide sequence: TGTGCCAGCAGCCTCTTTAACCGCGAACCCGAGCAGTACTTC.

The chain has TRBV6-1 and TRBJ2-7; 10 nucleotides align to TRBD2. There are 15 residues in the CDR3. CDR1 and CDR2 (germline): MNHNS, SASEGT. J gave up 6 bases and V 1 base, and 6 bases lay outside the gene matches. In nucleotides, the CDR3 is TGTGCCAGCAGTGAAGAGCGGGGGGGTGCCTCCGAGCAGTACTTC. Its protein is CASSEERGGASEQYF.

The chain combines TRBV12-3 or TRBV12-4 with TRBJ1-2; 11 bases are shared with TRBD1. The CDR3 runs 14 residues. The V and J ends lost 6 bases and 7 bases, in that order; junction bases with no gene match: 7. The CDR3 sequence is CASSLDRGLGGYTF. The CDR3 nucleotides read TGTGCCAGCAGCCTGGACAGGGGGCTCGGTGGCTACACCTTC.

The CDR3, as DNA: TGCAGTGCTAGAGGTATGGCCACGATCTACAATGAGCAGTTCTTC. This codes for CSARGMATIYNEQFF. This chain uses TRBV20-1 with TRBJ2-1; D gene uncertain. The germline V and J ends were trimmed by 1 base and 3 bases, with 13 bases remaining between them. Germline V CDR1 and CDR2: DFQATT, SNEGSKA (reference sequence). There are 15 residues in the CDR3.

V gene TRBV5-1 combines with J gene TRBJ1-2, with D perhaps matching TRBD1 (6 bases). Germline loops: CDR1 SGHRS, CDR2 YFSETQ. Trimming removed 2 bases at V and 4 bases at J, with 15 bases between. The CDR3 contains 15 residues. CDR3 protein: CASSLGSGETYGYTF. CDR3 DNA sequence: TGCGCCAGCAGCTTAGGCTCAGGGGAAACCTATGGCTACACCTTC. Based on the CDR3 plus reference TRBV5-1 and TRBJ1-2, the full variable domain is KAGVTQTPRYLIKTRGQQVTLSCSPISGHRSVSWYQQTPGQGLQFLFEYFSETQRNKGNFPGRFSGRQFSNSRSEMNVSTLELGDSALYLCASSLGSGETYGYTFGSGTRLTVV.

The chain links TRBV18 to TRBJ1-6; possible D gene TRBD1, 6 bases. Germline V gene data show CDR1 as KGHSH and CDR2 as LQKENI. Trimming removed 2 bases from V and 7 bases from J, with 9 bases in between. There are 14 residues in the CDR3. CDR3 residues: CASSPAGENSPLHF. The CDR3, as DNA: TGTGCCAGCTCACCAGCAGGGGAGAATTCACCCCTCCACTTT.

This rearrangement joins TRBV27 to TRBJ2-5; TRBD2 matches 13 bases. The CDR3 sequence is 16 residues long. With V trimmed by 4 bases and J by 5 bases, 7 bases remained unmatched. Germline CDR1 and CDR2: MNHEY and SMNVEV (reference sequence). For the CDR3, the DNA is TGTGCCAGCAGTTACCGACTAGCGGGGGGCGCGGAGACCCAGTACTTC. Amino acid sequence: CASSYRLAGGAETQYF.

The rearrangement uses TRBV12-3 or TRBV12-4 and TRBJ2-5, with 7 nucleotides matching TRBD2. J gave up 3 bases and V 2 bases, and 6 bases lay outside the gene matches. The CDR3 is 15 amino acids. The CDR3 nucleotides are TGTGCCAGCAGTTTAAGGGGAGGGTTGGAAGAGACCCAGTACTTC. It codes for CASSLRGGLEETQYF.

The rearrangement joins TRBV11-2 to TRBJ1-2; 7 nucleotides match TRBD1. The CDR3 contains 12 residues. Losses at the gene ends were 5 bases for V and 8 bases for J; bases not matched to a gene: 5. Per germline, CDR1 SGHAT and CDR2 FQNNGV. The CDR3 DNA reads TGTGCCAGCAGCCGAGGACAGGAGGGCTACACCTTC. Translating it yields CASSRGQEGYTF.

The V call is TRBV6-1, the J call TRBJ2-6; no clear D gene. Between the trimmed V and J ends, which lost 6 bases and 0 bases, there was a span of 6 bases. The CDR3 covers 14 residues. CDR1 and CDR2 from the germline V gene are MNHNS and SASEGT. CDR3 in amino acids: CASRPYSGANVLTF. The CDR3 region has the DNA TGTGCCAGCAGGCCCTACTCTGGGGCCAACGTCCTGACTTTC.

The DNA for the CDR3 is TGTGCCAGCAGCTTGGACAGCACTGAAGCTTTCTTT. Its protein product is CASSLDSTEAFF. V is TRBV9 and J is TRBJ1-1; a possible D gene is TRBD1 (6 bases). The germline V gene encodes CDR1 SGDLS and CDR2 YYNGEE. The CDR3 runs to 12 residues. Trimming took 4 bases from V and 4 from J, leaving 8 bases between them.

This clonotype appeared a few times. The chain couples TRBV20-1 to TRBJ2-6; D ambiguous. From germline, CDR1 is DFQATT and CDR2 SNEGSKA (reference sequence). Deletions cut 6 bases from V and 4 bases from J, with 13 bases between. The length of the CDR3 is 14 residues. This CDR3 is CSAPPRVGANVLTF. CDR3 in DNA: TGCAGTGCCCCTCCCCGGGTGGGGGCCAACGTCCTGACTTTC.

This clonotype was seen only a few times. The chain couples TRBV6-1 to TRBJ1-2; D might be TRBD1 (5 bases). Trimming stripped 7 bases from V and 1 base from J, with 16 bases between. This CDR3 is built from 15 residues. In germline, CDR1 is MNHNS, CDR2 SASEGT. The CDR3 sequence: CASTPGTAINYGYTF. The CDR3 nucleotides read TGTGCCAGCACTCCCGGGACGGCTATTAACTATGGCTACACCTTC.

CDR3 amino acids: CASSDGTSGGNEQFF. The CDR3 DNA reads as TGTGCCAGCAGTGACGGGACTAGCGGGGGCAATGAGCAGTTCTTC. The gene calls are TRBV6-4 and TRBJ2-1; 14 nucleotides match TRBD2. Per germline, CDR1 MRHNA and CDR2 SNTAGT. This CDR3 is 15 amino acids long. V shed 2 bases, J shed 6 bases, and the junction held 0 bases outside the gene matches.

This clonotype appeared a few times. The chain has TRBV6-1 and TRBJ1-1; no clear D gene. The CDR3 runs 13 residues. Trimming left V 10 bases short and J 0 bases short, with 12 bases between. Looked up from germline, CDR1 is MNHNS and CDR2 is SASEGT. CDR3: CATSEGMNTEAFF. The CDR3 nucleotides are TGTGCCACCTCAGAAGGAATGAACACTGAAGCTTTCTTT.

In its sample, this clonotype ranks as medium-sized (0.01 to 0.1%). This chain uses TRBV6-1 with TRBJ1-5; D not certain. V lost 5 bases and J lost 5, with 7 bases in between. CDR3 length: 12 residues. CDR1 is MNHNS and CDR2 is SASEGT in the germline V gene. The CDR3 protein is CASSTMDQPQHF. CDR3 DNA: TGTGCCAGCAGTACAATGGATCAGCCCCAGCATTTT.

This clonotype occurred a few times. The V and J genes are TRBV6-1 and TRBJ2-5, with 9 bases that match TRBD2. Germline V gene data show CDR1 as MNHNS and CDR2 as SASEGT. The CDR3 has 15 residues. Germline trimming cut 3 bases from V and 3 bases from J; bases unmatched to any gene: 5. The CDR3: CASSEGGGAEETQYF. DNA of the CDR3: TGTGCCAGCAGTGAGGGCGGGGGGGCTGAAGAGACCCAGTACTTC.

The chain employs TRBV6-1 and TRBJ2-1; D is uncertain. The CDR3 has 16 residues. The V end lost 0 bases, the J end lost 9 bases, and 18 bases lay between the germline ends. The germline V gene encodes CDR1 MNHNS and CDR2 SASEGT. CDR3 in amino acids: CASSEALHGKRSEQFF. Written as DNA, the CDR3 is TGTGCCAGCAGTGAAGCGCTTCATGGTAAACGCAGTGAGCAGTTCTTC.